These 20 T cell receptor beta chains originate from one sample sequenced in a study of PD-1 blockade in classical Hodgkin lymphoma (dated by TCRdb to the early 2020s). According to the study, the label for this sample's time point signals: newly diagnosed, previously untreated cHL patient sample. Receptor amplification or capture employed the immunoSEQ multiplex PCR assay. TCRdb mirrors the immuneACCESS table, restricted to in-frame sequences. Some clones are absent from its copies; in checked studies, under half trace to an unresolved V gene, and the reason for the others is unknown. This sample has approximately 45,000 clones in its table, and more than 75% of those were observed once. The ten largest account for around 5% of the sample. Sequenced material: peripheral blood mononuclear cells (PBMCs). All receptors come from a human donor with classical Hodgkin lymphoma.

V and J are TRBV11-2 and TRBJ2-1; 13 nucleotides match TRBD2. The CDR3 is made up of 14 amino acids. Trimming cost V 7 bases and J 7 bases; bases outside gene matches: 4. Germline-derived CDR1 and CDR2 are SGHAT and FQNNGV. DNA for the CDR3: TGTGCCAGCACCCCGACTAGCGGGAGGAATGAGCAGTTCTTC. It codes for CASTPTSGRNEQFF.

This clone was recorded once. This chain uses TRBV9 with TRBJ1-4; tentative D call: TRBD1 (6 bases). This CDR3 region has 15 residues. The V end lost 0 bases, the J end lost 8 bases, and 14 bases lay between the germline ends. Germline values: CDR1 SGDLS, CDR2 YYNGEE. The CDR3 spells CASSVAQGMGEKLFF. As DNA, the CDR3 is TGTGCCAGCAGCGTAGCTCAGGGGATGGGGGAAAAACTGTTTTTT.

The CDR3 bases are TGTGCCAGCAGTGAAGGGAGAAGGGGCGGGGAGCTGTTTTTT. This translates into CASSEGRRGGELFF. The chain links TRBV2 to TRBJ2-2, with D tentatively TRBD1 (5 bases). Germline loops: CDR1 SNHLY, CDR2 FYNNEI. CDR3 length: 14 amino acids. Trimming took off 1 base at V and 7 bases at J, with 10 bases between the two ends.

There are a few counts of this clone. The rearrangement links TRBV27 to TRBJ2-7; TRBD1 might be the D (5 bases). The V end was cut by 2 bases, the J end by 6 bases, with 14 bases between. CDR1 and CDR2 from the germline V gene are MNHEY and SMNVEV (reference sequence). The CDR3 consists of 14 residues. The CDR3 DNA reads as TGTGCCAGCAGTTTAGGGGCAGGGAAGGGCGAGCAGTACTTC. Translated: CASSLGAGKGEQYF.

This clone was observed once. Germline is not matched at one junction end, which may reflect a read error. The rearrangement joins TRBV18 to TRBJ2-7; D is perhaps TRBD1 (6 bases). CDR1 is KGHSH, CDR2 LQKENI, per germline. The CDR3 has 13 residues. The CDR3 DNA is TGTGCCAGCCCACCACAGGGATACCACGAGCAGTACTTC. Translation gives CASPPQGYHEQYF.

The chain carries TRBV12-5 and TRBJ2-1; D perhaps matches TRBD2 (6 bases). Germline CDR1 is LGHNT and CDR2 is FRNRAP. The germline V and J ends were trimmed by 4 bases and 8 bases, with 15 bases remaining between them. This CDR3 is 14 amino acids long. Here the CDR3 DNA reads TGTGCTAGTGGTTCCGGGGGACTGGGCTATGAGCAGTTCTTC. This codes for CASGSGGLGYEQFF.

In nucleotides, the CDR3 is TGTGCCAGCAGCGTAAGGTCAGCCAGTGGCTACACCTTC. This translates into CASSVRSASGYTF. The chain carries TRBV5-6 and TRBJ1-2; D ambiguous. The CDR3 contains 13 residues. The germline CDR1 and CDR2 sequences are SGHDT and YYEEEE. Trimming stripped 4 bases from V and 7 bases from J, with 14 bases between.

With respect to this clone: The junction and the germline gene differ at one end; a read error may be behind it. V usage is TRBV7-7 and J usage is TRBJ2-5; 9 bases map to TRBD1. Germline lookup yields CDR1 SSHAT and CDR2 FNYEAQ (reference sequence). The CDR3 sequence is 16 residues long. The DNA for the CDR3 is TGTGCTAGCAGCCCGATACAGGGGGCCCTCCAAGAGACCCAGTACTTC. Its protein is CASSPIQGALQETQYF.

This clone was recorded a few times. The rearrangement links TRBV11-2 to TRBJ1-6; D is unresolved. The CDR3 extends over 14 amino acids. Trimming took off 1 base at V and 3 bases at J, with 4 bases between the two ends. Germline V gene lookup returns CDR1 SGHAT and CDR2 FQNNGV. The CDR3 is CASSLVNYNSPLHF. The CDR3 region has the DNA TGTGCCAGCAGCTTAGTCAACTATAATTCACCCCTCCACTTT. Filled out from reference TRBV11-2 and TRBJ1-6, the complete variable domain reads EAGVAQSPRYKIIEKRQSVAFWCNPISGHATLYWYQQILGQGPKLLIQFQNNGVVDDSQLPKDRFSAERLKGVDSTLKIQPAKLEDSAVYLCASSLVNYNSPLHFGNGTRLTVT.

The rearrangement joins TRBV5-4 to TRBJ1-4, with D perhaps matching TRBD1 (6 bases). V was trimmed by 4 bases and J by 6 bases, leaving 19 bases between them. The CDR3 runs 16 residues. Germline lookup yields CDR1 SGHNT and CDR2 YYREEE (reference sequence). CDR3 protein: CASSLGGRGKDEKLFF. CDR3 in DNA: TGTGCCAGCAGCCTAGGGGGGAGGGGCAAAGATGAAAAACTGTTTTTT.

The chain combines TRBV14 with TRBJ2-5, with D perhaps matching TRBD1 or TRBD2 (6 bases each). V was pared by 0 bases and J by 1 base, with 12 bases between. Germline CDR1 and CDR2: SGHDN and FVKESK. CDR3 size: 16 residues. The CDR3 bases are TGTGCCAGCAGCCAAGACGTCCGGGGGCTCCAAGAGACCCAGTACTTC. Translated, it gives CASSQDVRGLQETQYF.

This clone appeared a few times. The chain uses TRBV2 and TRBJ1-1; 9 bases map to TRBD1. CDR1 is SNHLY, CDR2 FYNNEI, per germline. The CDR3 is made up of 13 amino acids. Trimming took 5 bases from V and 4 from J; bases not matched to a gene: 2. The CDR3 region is CASSLTGGTEAFF. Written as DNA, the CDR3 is TGTGCCAGCAGTCTGACAGGGGGCACTGAAGCTTTCTTT. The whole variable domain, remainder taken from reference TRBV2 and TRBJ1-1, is EPEVTQTPSHQVTQMGQEVILRCVPISNHLYFYWYRQILGQKVEFLVSFYNNEISEKSEIFDDQFSVERPDGSNFTLKIRSTKLEDSAMYFCASSLTGGTEAFFGQGTRLTVV.

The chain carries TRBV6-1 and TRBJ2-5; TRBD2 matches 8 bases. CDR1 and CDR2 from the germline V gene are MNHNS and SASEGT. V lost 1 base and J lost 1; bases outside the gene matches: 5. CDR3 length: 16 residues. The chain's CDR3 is CASSEGVGRVQETQYF. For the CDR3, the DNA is TGTGCCAGCAGTGAAGGGGTCGGGAGGGTCCAAGAGACCCAGTACTTC.

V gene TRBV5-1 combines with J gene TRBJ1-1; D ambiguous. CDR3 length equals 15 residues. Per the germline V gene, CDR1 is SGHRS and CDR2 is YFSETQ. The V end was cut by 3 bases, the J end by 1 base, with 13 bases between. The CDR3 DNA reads TGCGCCAGCAGCTCTAACGACGGGGAGAACACTGAAGCTTTCTTT. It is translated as CASSSNDGENTEAFF.

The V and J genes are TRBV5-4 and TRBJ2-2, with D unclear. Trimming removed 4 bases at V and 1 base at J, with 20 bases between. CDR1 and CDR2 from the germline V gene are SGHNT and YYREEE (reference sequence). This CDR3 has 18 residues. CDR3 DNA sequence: TGTGCCAGCAGCCCTGGGGTAATAAACCCTAGGAACACCGGGGAGCTGTTTTTT. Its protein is CASSPGVINPRNTGELFF.

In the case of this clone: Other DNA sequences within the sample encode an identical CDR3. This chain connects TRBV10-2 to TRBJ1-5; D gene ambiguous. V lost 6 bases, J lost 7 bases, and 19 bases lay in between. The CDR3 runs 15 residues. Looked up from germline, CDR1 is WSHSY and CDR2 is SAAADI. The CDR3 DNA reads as TGCGCCAGCAGAAGAGAGCAGTCCCATTTACAGCCCCAGCATTTT. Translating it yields CASRREQSHLQPQHF.

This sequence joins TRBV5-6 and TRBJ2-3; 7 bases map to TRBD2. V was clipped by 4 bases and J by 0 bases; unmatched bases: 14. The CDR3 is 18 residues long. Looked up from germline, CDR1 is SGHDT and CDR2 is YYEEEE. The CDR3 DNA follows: TGTGCCAGCAGCCCCTGGGGGGGGTTAGCAGCAAGCACAGATACGCAGTATTTT. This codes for CASSPWGGLAASTDTQYF. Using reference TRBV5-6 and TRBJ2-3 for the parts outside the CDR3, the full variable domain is DAGVTQSPTHLIKTRGQQVTLRCSPKSGHDTVSWYQQALGQGPQFIFQYYEEEERQRGNFPDRFSGHQFPNYSSELNVNALLLGDSALYLCASSPWGGLAASTDTQYFGPGTRLTVL.

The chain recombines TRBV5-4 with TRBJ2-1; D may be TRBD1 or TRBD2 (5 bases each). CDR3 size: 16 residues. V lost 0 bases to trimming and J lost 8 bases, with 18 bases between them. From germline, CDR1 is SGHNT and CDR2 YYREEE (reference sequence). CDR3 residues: CASSLGMGTPWDEQFF. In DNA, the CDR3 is TGTGCCAGCAGCTTGGGTATGGGGACGCCTTGGGATGAGCAGTTCTTC.

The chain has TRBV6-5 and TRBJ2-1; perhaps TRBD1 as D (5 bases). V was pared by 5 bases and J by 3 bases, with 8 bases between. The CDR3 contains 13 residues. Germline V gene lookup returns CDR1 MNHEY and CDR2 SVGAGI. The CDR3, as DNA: TGTGCCAGCAGTATAAGGGGCTACAATGAGCAGTTCTTC. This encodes CASSIRGYNEQFF.

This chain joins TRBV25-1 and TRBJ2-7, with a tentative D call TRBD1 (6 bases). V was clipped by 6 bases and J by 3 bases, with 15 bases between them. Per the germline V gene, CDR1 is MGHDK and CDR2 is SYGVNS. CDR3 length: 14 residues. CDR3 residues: CASSFGTPLYEQYV. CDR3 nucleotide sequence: TGTGCCAGCAGCTTCGGGACACCCCTCTACGAGCAGTACGTC.